These T cell receptor beta chains were read from a single sample in a study of HIV-infected patients and healthy controls. From the 5' RACE reads, TCRdb called clonotypes with MiXCR, one entry per CDR3 protein. This repertoire shows roughly 7,700 distinct CDR3 sequences, over 5% found once; its top ten account for about 22%. The material was blood, obtained before antiretroviral therapy. The receptors were gathered from an adult with HIV infection. Each CDR3 is given with its conserved first and last residue. Each record gives: V gene, J gene, CDR3 protein.

TRBV7-9	TRBJ2-1	CASSTTGGERSYNEQFF
TRBV5-1	TRBJ2-7	CASSLEGHEQYF
TRBV2	TRBJ1-5	CASRAGIHQPQHF
TRBV7-2	TRBJ2-1	CASTSRGGLPSSYNEQFF
TRBV10-2	TRBJ1-1	CASSEGFRTEAFF
TRBV9	TRBJ1-3	CASSAFMGSSGNTIYF
TRBV21-1	TRBJ2-3	CASSTPSLAGGPGGTQDTQYF
TRBV5-5	TRBJ1-2	CASLSGRANYGYTF
TRBV12-3/TRBV12-4	TRBJ1-5	CASGVRGYQPQHF
TRBV20-1	TRBJ1-5	CSAAQGPNQPQHF
TRBV6-1	TRBJ1-1	CASSEWVRQRNTEAFF
TRBV7-2	TRBJ2-4	CASSSIGGLENIQYF
TRBV20-1	TRBJ2-5	CSGVRGVEETQYF
TRBV20-1	TRBJ1-3	CSARGDGSSGNTIYF
TRBV18	TRBJ2-2	CASSLAFRDTGELFF
TRBV18	TRBJ1-5	CASSPEGQPYNQPQHF
TRBV5-5	TRBJ2-1	CASSFGGGRNNEQFF
TRBV7-2	TRBJ2-3	CASSFMAGETDTQYF
TRBV10-3	TRBJ2-7	CAISTTSQSSYEQYF
TRBV5-1	TRBJ2-5	CASSNLGVQETQYF
TRBV6-5	TRBJ2-1	CASSSSSWTLSYNEQFF
TRBV15	TRBJ2-1	CATSRATSGDNEQFF
TRBV2	TRBJ2-3	CASTPGPRGLGRRDTQYF
TRBV5-1	TRBJ2-1	CASSNLQISYNEQFF
TRBV2	TRBJ2-7	CAWTGSSYEQYF
TRBV27	TRBJ2-4	CASSSRLDKNIQYF
TRBV11-2	TRBJ2-2	CASSWTATGELFF
TRBV6-5	TRBJ1-4	CASSYSSSSFLDEKLFF
TRBV4-1	TRBJ1-1	CASSLTGGNTEAFF
TRBV4-3	TRBJ2-3	CASSQGDGYTQYF
TRBV7-2	TRBJ2-3	CASRLTGGLTDTQYF
TRBV28	TRBJ1-5	CASSVHPRNQPQHF
TRBV3-1	TRBJ2-3	CASSPVHENTDTQYF
TRBV7-3	TRBJ2-6	CASSFLDRASSGANVLTF
TRBV20-1	TRBJ2-1	CSARSSSGGAGYNEQFF
TRBV5-1	TRBJ2-3	CASSFGENLPDTQYF
TRBV12-3/TRBV12-4	TRBJ2-1	CASTPLGTGSDEQFF
TRBV18	TRBJ2-3	CASSPRLAGVPSTDTQYF
TRBV7-9	TRBJ2-2	CASSPRDTGELFF
TRBV29-1	TRBJ2-3	CSVEGGQGTDTQYF
TRBV7-2	TRBJ2-7	CASSLYGFSGGEQYF
TRBV5-1	TRBJ2-2	CASSLQVPNTGELFF
TRBV19	TRBJ2-2	CASNTGVDTGELFF
TRBV7-9	TRBJ2-1	CASSLGRLGSSYNEQFF
TRBV4-1	TRBJ1-1	CASSQREITEAFF
TRBV20-1	TRBJ2-1	CSARGRLADNEQFF
TRBV4-1	TRBJ2-1	CASSPRQGTLNEQFF
TRBV20-1	TRBJ2-1	CSADLDKDEQFF
TRBV7-3	TRBJ2-6	CASSAGGHPSGANVLTF
TRBV11-2	TRBJ2-2	CASSLAFRTGITAGELFF
TRBV19	TRBJ1-5	CASSIHNQPQHF
TRBV7-9	TRBJ2-3	CASSLDTGLRADTQYF
TRBV19	TRBJ2-1	CASSISGGAPYNEQFF
TRBV13	TRBJ2-5	CASRKGLAGTKGSRTQYF
TRBV2	TRBJ2-4	CASSAGKNIQYF
TRBV6-4	TRBJ2-5	CASSARDGETQYF
TRBV10-3	TRBJ1-1	CAISERAIQGTEAFF
TRBV7-9	TRBJ2-1	CASSRYREASSYNEQFF
TRBV9	TRBJ2-3	CASSYVGDGSDTQYF